Reported below is one TCR beta chain. What it binds is unknown. V was pared by 0 bases and J by 9 bases, with 9 bases between. Looked up from germline, CDR1 is SGHRS and CDR2 is YFSETQ. The CDR3 extends over 12 amino acids. This record belongs to a study of beta chain features in type 1 diabetes. Study-level points and caveats: For type 1 diabetes patients, VDJ junctions showed fewer insertions and more deletions. Across patients, naive, central memory and Treg TCRB repertoires exhibited apparently greater similarity than was observed across healthy donors. Shortening that was moderate but significant affected the TCRB CDR3s of Type 1 diabetes patients in all four CD4+ subsets.

As every portion of the isolated RNA was reverse transcribed, the sequencing read expressed TCRB transcripts. Sequencing used immunoSEQ multiplex PCR; TCRdb keeps in-frame clones, though not all of them. The sample includes roughly 330,000 clones, roughly 13% of them seen just once. The source material was naive CD4+ T cells from blood. This chain links TRBV5-1 with TRBJ1-1, with D possibly matching TRBD1 (6 bases). This TCR was recovered from a woman between 18 and 29 years old with type 1 diabetes. Here the CDR3 DNA reads TGCGCCAGCAGCTTGGAAGACAGGAAAGCTTTCTTT. Protein sequence: CASSLEDRKAFF.